Shown below are 18 T cell receptor beta chains from a single sample sequenced in a study of T cell changes during pregnancy in multiple sclerosis. Assay used: immunoSEQ multiplex PCR; TCRdb lists only in-frame clones, some missing. There are 70,000 to 90,000 clones in the sample; 90% to 95% occur only once, and roughly 0.94% lies in the top ten. The sequenced sample was peripheral blood, obtained in the first trimester of pregnancy. The source is a female donor with multiple sclerosis, enrolled in a pregnancy study.

This chain connects TRBV5-5 to TRBJ1-4; no clear D gene. Per the germline V gene, CDR1 is SGHKS and CDR2 is YYEKEE (reference sequence). The CDR3 is 16 residues long. Trimming shortened V by 1 base and J by 0 bases, and 10 bases separated the two germline ends. CDR3 loop: CASSLYPGATNEKLFF. As DNA, the CDR3 is TGTGCCAGCAGCTTGTACCCGGGTGCAACTAATGAAAAACTGTTTTTT.

This chain connects TRBV7-3 to TRBJ2-2, with no clear D. CDR1 and CDR2 (germline): SGHTA, FQGTGA. The CDR3 totals 16 residues. V dropped 3 bases and J dropped 0 bases, with 11 bases sitting between them. The CDR3 protein is CASSFLADSNTGELFF. CDR3 DNA sequence: TGTGCCAGCAGCTTCCTGGCGGATTCGAACACCGGGGAGCTGTTTTTT.

The chain uses TRBV30 and TRBJ1-4; the match to TRBD1 covers 7 bases. Germline-derived CDR1 and CDR2 are GTSNPN and SVGIG (reference sequence). The ends lost 3 bases at V and 7 bases at J; junction bases unmatched: 5. CDR3 length: 13 residues. CDR3 DNA: TGTGCCTGGAGAAGGGGGCGGACTGAAAAACTGTTTTTT. Residues: CAWRRGRTEKLFF.

The chain is built from TRBV7-9 and TRBJ2-1; weak D call: TRBD2 (6 bases). This CDR3 spans 17 amino acids. CDR1 and CDR2 (germline): SEHNR, FQNEAQ (reference sequence). The V end lost 4 bases, the J end lost 5 bases, and 21 bases lay between the germline ends. This chain's CDR3 is CASSSLTGGKRDNEQFF. The CDR3 bases are TGTGCCAGCAGCTCCCTTACCGGGGGAAAGAGAGACAATGAGCAGTTCTTC.

The chain uses TRBV27 and TRBJ2-7; 8 bases line up with TRBD2. This CDR3 has 16 residues. Germline trimming cut 1 base from V and 0 bases from J; bases unmatched to any gene: 5. Per germline, CDR1 MNHEY and CDR2 SMNVEV (reference sequence). The CDR3 DNA is TGTGCCAGCAGTTTATGGCATAGCGGGGACTCCTACGAGCAGTACTTC. It is translated as CASSLWHSGDSYEQYF.

The chain uses TRBV12-5 and TRBJ2-7, with D perhaps matching TRBD2 (6 bases). V lost 3 bases, J lost 0 bases, and 21 bases lay in between. Germline V gene sequence: CDR1 LGHNT, CDR2 FRNRAP. The CDR3 extends over 18 amino acids. Here the CDR3 reads CASGFMVGPRGISYEQYF. CDR3 coding DNA: TGTGCTAGTGGTTTCATGGTCGGGCCCCGGGGGATCTCCTACGAGCAGTACTTC.

The chain uses TRBV5-1 and TRBJ1-4, with 8 bases aligning to TRBD1. CDR3 size: 15 residues. V gave up 1 base and J gave up 11 bases; unmatched junction bases: 10. CDR1 and CDR2 from the germline V gene are SGHRS and YFSETQ. The CDR3, as DNA: TGCGCCAGCAGCTTGCAGGGCAGGGGGCCTGGGAAACTGTTTTTT. Its protein is CASSLQGRGPGKLFF.

V and J are TRBV27 and TRBJ2-1; the D is unclear. The ends were cut back, 2 bases at V and 4 bases at J, with 6 bases in the middle. The CDR3 runs 13 residues. CDR1 is MNHEY and CDR2 is SMNVEV in the germline V gene (reference sequence). The CDR3: CASSLAVYNEQFF. The CDR3 bases are TGTGCCAGCAGTTTAGCGGTTTACAATGAGCAGTTCTTC.

The V call is TRBV5-1, the J call TRBJ2-1; D is uncertain. V was cut by 3 bases and J by 10 bases, with 20 bases left in between. Germline V gene lookup returns CDR1 SGHRS and CDR2 YFSETQ. The CDR3 is 15 amino acids. CDR3: CASSYDLFASEEQFF. CDR3 nucleotides: TGCGCCAGCAGCTACGACCTGTTTGCTTCGGAGGAGCAGTTCTTC.

This rearrangement joins TRBV12-5 to TRBJ1-1; 9 bases are shared with TRBD1. Germline V lookup: CDR1 LGHNT, CDR2 FRNRAP. The CDR3 runs to 17 residues. Losses at the gene ends were 3 bases for V and 5 bases for J; bases not matched to a gene: 13. CDR3 bases: TGTGCTAGTGGTTTTTACCGATCCGGGACAGGGATGACTGAAGCTTTCTTT. Protein sequence: CASGFYRSGTGMTEAFF.

The chain combines TRBV4-1 with TRBJ1-5; 10 bases match TRBD1. V lost 0 bases, J lost 1 base, and 9 bases stayed unmatched. Germline CDR1 is MGHRA and CDR2 is YSYEKL. The CDR3 consists of 19 residues. CDR3 DNA sequence: TGCGCCAGCAGCCAAGATTCGGGGACAGGGGTGATCAGCAATCAGCCCCAGCATTTT. This sequence encodes CASSQDSGTGVISNQPQHF.

The chain combines TRBV4-1 with TRBJ1-5; 8 bases fit TRBD1. Germline loops: CDR1 MGHRA, CDR2 YSYEKL. Trimming removed 3 bases from V and 6 bases from J; junction bases left unmatched: 7. The CDR3 length is 15 residues. The CDR3 DNA reads TGCGCCAGCAGCCAGACGGACAGGGATGGTCAGCCCCAGCATTTT. Translated, it gives CASSQTDRDGQPQHF.

The genes are TRBV7-9 and TRBJ2-7; D possibly corresponds to TRBD2 (5 bases). Trimming cost V 5 bases and J 2 bases, with 10 bases left between them. The CDR3 runs 13 residues. Germline V CDR1 and CDR2: SEHNR, FQNEAQ (reference sequence). CDR3 in DNA: TGTGCCAGCAGCGGAGGCCTAACCTACGAGCAGTACTTC. It yields the protein CASSGGLTYEQYF.

The gene calls are TRBV7-9 and TRBJ2-6, with a weak D call TRBD1 (5 bases). CDR3 size: 17 residues. Germline CDR1 SEHNR, CDR2 FQNEAQ (reference sequence). V lost 4 bases to trimming and J lost 4 bases, with 17 bases between them. The DNA for the CDR3 is TGTGCCAGCAGCTCGACAGCCGCCTTTAAGGGGGCCAACGTCCTGACTTTC. Encoded protein: CASSSTAAFKGANVLTF.

V usage is TRBV2 and J usage is TRBJ1-5, with 10 bases that match TRBD1. This CDR3 has 14 residues. V shed 4 bases and J 6 bases; nucleotides not matched to a gene: 3. Germline CDR1 and CDR2: SNHLY and FYNNEI. CDR3 sequence (DNA): TGTGCCAGCAGTGGGACAGGGGGTGTTCAGCCCCAGCATTTT. The encoded protein is CASSGTGGVQPQHF. Full variable domain (rest looked up from reference TRBV2 and TRBJ1-5): EPEVTQTPSHQVTQMGQEVILRCVPISNHLYFYWYRQILGQKVEFLVSFYNNEISEKSEIFDDQFSVERPDGSNFTLKIRSTKLEDSAMYFCASSGTGGVQPQHFGDGTRLSIL.

This clone was counted a single time. This rearrangement joins TRBV6-1 to TRBJ2-7; 11 bases line up with TRBD1. The length of the CDR3 is 15 residues. Trimming took 4 bases from V and 4 from J; bases not matched to a gene: 6. Germline V gene lookup returns CDR1 MNHNS and CDR2 SASEGT. The CDR3 sequence: CASSGGQGGPYEQYF. CDR3 DNA sequence: TGTGCCAGCAGTGGGGGACAGGGGGGACCTTACGAGCAGTACTTC.

The V gene is TRBV28, the J gene TRBJ2-1, with a weak D call TRBD2 (5 bases). With 5 bases removed from V and 4 bases from J, the gap between germline ends came to 15 bases. Germline lookup yields CDR1 MDHEN and CDR2 SYDVKM. The CDR3 has 15 amino acids. The CDR3 here is CASSPGLLGYNEQFF. The CDR3, as DNA: TGTGCCAGCAGTCCCGGACTTTTGGGTTACAATGAGCAGTTCTTC.

This clone was detected only once. In DNA, the CDR3 is TGCGCCAGCAGCTTGCAGACAGGGACCTACGAGCAGTACTTC. Translated, it gives CASSLQTGTYEQYF. This chain joins TRBV5-1 and TRBJ2-7, with 7 bases identical to TRBD1. Germline V gene lookup returns CDR1 SGHRS and CDR2 YFSETQ. Germline trimming cut 1 base from V and 2 bases from J; bases unmatched to any gene: 3. This CDR3 comprises 14 residues.